These 17 T cell receptor beta chains were all obtained from the same sample, sequenced in a study of T cells after posttransplantation cyclophosphamide. Cyclophosphamide on days +3 and +4 followed busulfan-fludarabine conditioning and a marrow graft. Generated by immunoSEQ multiplex PCR, the TCRdb table keeps only in-frame clones and is missing some. The sample lists about 7,900 clones, none appearing once, the ten largest making up approximately 6.5%. The sequencing used PBMCs, collected after an allogeneic stem cell transplant with post-transplant cyclophosphamide. These TCRs come from a male patient between 25 and 39 years old who received an allogeneic stem cell transplant from an unrelated donor, was CMV-positive, and had acute and chronic GVHD. A share of the T cells may be of graft donor origin.

This clone was counted many times. V and J are TRBV30 and TRBJ1-2; D may be TRBD1 (5 bases). The CDR3 consists of 14 residues. The V and J ends lost 5 bases and 4 bases respectively, with 17 bases between them. Germline-derived CDR1 and CDR2 are GTSNPN and SVGIG (reference sequence). CDR3 region: CAWWVGRGIYGYTF. In DNA, the CDR3 is TGTGCCTGGTGGGTGGGTCGGGGGATCTATGGCTACACCTTC.

This clone occurred many times. In nucleotides, the CDR3 is TGTGCCAGCAGCCTACAAGGGACAGGGTTTCATGGCTACACCTTC. This gives the protein CASSLQGTGFHGYTF. The chain employs TRBV9 and TRBJ1-2; 9 bases align to TRBD1. With 4 bases clipped from V and 6 bases from J, the junction kept 10 bases outside the gene matches. Germline V gene lookup returns CDR1 SGDLS and CDR2 YYNGEE. The CDR3 covers 15 residues. The complete variable domain, with remaining parts taken from reference TRBV9 and TRBJ1-2, reads DSGVTQTPKHLITATGQRVTLRCSPRSGDLSVYWYQQSLDQGLQFLIQYYNGEERAKGNILERFSAQQFPDLHSELNLSSLELGDSALYFCASSLQGTGFHGYTFGSGTRLTVV.

This clone is medium-sized by share. V usage is TRBV5-1 and J usage is TRBJ2-1; 11 nucleotides agree with TRBD2. CDR3 length: 17 residues. The V gene end was trimmed by 3 bases and the J gene end by 5 bases; junction bases not matched to a gene: 10. Germline V gives CDR1 SGHRS, CDR2 YFSETQ. CDR3 DNA: TGCGCCAGCAGCTCGCGCCCCATAGCGGGGGGGAACAATGAGCAGTTCTTC. Translation gives CASSSRPIAGGNNEQFF.

This clone was observed at least ten times. The gene calls are TRBV6-1 and TRBJ1-2; D is possibly TRBD1 (6 bases). The CDR3 has 15 residues. Trimming took 1 base from V and 4 from J, leaving 13 bases between them. The germline gives CDR1 MNHNS, CDR2 SASEGT. Here the CDR3 reads CASSEVTGTLYGYTF. The CDR3 DNA sequence: TGTGCCAGCAGTGAAGTAACCGGGACACTCTATGGCTACACCTTC.

This clone qualifies as medium-sized. The sample has other DNA sequences that encode this CDR3 too. The chain is built from TRBV27 and TRBJ2-2; possibly TRBD1 for D (5 bases). Germline V lookup: CDR1 MNHEY, CDR2 SMNVEV (reference sequence). Trimming pared 2 bases from V and 5 bases from J, leaving 9 bases between. This CDR3 contains 14 residues. CDR3 loop: CASSLGASTGELFF. The CDR3 DNA reads as TGTGCCAGCAGTTTAGGGGCAAGTACCGGGGAGCTGTTTTTT.

This clone was detected many times. The chain employs TRBV7-9 and TRBJ1-5; 9 nucleotides match TRBD1. The ends lost 4 bases at V and 5 bases at J; junction bases unmatched: 6. The CDR3 covers 15 residues. Germline values: CDR1 SEHNR, CDR2 FQNEAQ (reference sequence). The CDR3 DNA follows: TGTGCCAGCAGCTCTTCGGACAGGGGTCATCAGCCCCAGCATTTT. This gives the protein CASSSSDRGHQPQHF.

This clone was detected ten times or more. The V and J genes are TRBV2 and TRBJ1-1; D is possibly TRBD1 (6 bases). CDR1 and CDR2 (germline): SNHLY, FYNNEI. CDR3 size: 13 residues. V lost 8 bases and J 2 bases, leaving 12 bases between the germline ends. The CDR3 spells CASGYRVNTEAFF. Written as DNA, the CDR3 is TGTGCCAGCGGATACAGGGTAAACACTGAAGCTTTCTTT. Full variable domain (outside the CDR3, taken from reference TRBV2 and TRBJ1-1): EPEVTQTPSHQVTQMGQEVILRCVPISNHLYFYWYRQILGQKVEFLVSFYNNEISEKSEIFDDQFSVERPDGSNFTLKIRSTKLEDSAMYFCASGYRVNTEAFFGQGTRLTVV.

This clone came up many times. The V gene is TRBV6-2 or TRBV6-3, the J gene TRBJ2-7, with a weak D call TRBD1 (5 bases). Germline V CDR1 and CDR2: MNHEY, SVGEGT. V shed 8 bases and J shed 4 bases, with 12 bases lying between them. The CDR3 loop spans 12 amino acids. The chain's CDR3 is CASGAWQYEQYF. The CDR3 region has the DNA TGTGCCAGCGGGGCCTGGCAGTACGAGCAGTACTTC.

At least ten counts were recorded for this clone. An end of the junction differs from the germline gene, which may be a read error. V and J are TRBV7-9 and TRBJ2-2; D is undetermined. Germline V CDR1 and CDR2: SEHNR, FQNEAQ (reference sequence). There are 13 residues in the CDR3. The CDR3 DNA reads as TGTGCCAGCAGGACACTGAACATCGGGGAGCTGTTTTTT. As protein: CASRTLNIGELFF.

This clone was counted many times. The chain is built from TRBV13 and TRBJ2-2, with 10 bases lining up with TRBD2. V dropped 5 bases and J dropped 9; count of bases not matched to a gene: 12. Germline V gives CDR1 PRHDT, CDR2 FYEKMQ (reference sequence). CDR3 length: 16 residues. The CDR3 coding sequence is TGTGCCAGCAGCCCAGACGGTCTAGCGGGAGTCAGGGAGCTGTTTTTT. Protein: CASSPDGLAGVRELFF.

This clone has a count of ten or more. V and J are TRBV5-1 and TRBJ2-5, with D maybe TRBD1 (5 bases). V lost 1 base and J lost 5, with 9 bases in between. Germline lookup yields CDR1 SGHRS and CDR2 YFSETQ. The CDR3 runs to 13 residues. Written as DNA, the CDR3 is TGCGCCAGCAGCTTGAGGGGCCAGGAGACCCAGTACTTC. Translation: CASSLRGQETQYF.

This clone has at least ten counts. The rearrangement joins TRBV5-6 to TRBJ2-7, with a possible D match to TRBD1 (6 bases). Trimming left V 0 bases short and J 9 bases short, with 13 bases between. Germline loops: CDR1 SGHDT, CDR2 YYEEEE. The CDR3 spans 13 residues. This CDR3 is CASSLGSRGGQYF. The CDR3 region has the DNA TGTGCCAGCAGCTTGGGGAGCCGAGGGGGGCAGTACTTC.

In its sample, this clone was seen many times. This sequence joins TRBV6-2 or TRBV6-3 and TRBJ2-7; D is perhaps TRBD2 (5 bases). The CDR3 spans 16 residues. In germline, CDR1 is MNHEY, CDR2 SVGEGT. Trimming left V 4 bases short and J 0 bases short, with 16 bases between. CDR3 loop: CASSSGLLGSSYEQYF. CDR3 in DNA: TGTGCCAGCAGTTCTGGACTGCTAGGGAGCTCCTACGAGCAGTACTTC.

In its sample, this clone was seen many times. V is TRBV6-6 and J is TRBJ2-7; TRBD2 matches at 8 bases. Unmatched junction bases numbered 4, after V lost 6 bases and J lost 0 bases. Germline CDR1 and CDR2: MNHNY and SVGAGI (reference sequence). The CDR3 is 14 amino acids. As DNA, the CDR3 is TGTGCCAGCAGCGGGGGGGCACCCTCCTACGAGCAGTACTTC. It specifies CASSGGAPSYEQYF.

This clone was detected many times. This chain uses TRBV9 with TRBJ1-1, with 9 bases that match TRBD1. J was trimmed by 4 bases and V by 4 bases; bases with no gene match: 5. There are 14 residues in the CDR3. Germline V CDR1 and CDR2: SGDLS, YYNGEE. The CDR3 sequence: CASSLGTGSTEAFF. In DNA, the CDR3 is TGTGCCAGCAGCTTAGGGACAGGGAGCACTGAAGCTTTCTTT. Together with reference TRBV9 and TRBJ1-1, the CDR3 gives the full variable domain: DSGVTQTPKHLITATGQRVTLRCSPRSGDLSVYWYQQSLDQGLQFLIQYYNGEERAKGNILERFSAQQFPDLHSELNLSSLELGDSALYFCASSLGTGSTEAFFGQGTRLTVV.

This clone is medium-sized within its sample. The CDR3 loop is CASSFGTGKSPLHF. The DNA for the CDR3 is TGTGCCAGCAGCTTCGGGACAGGGAAGTCACCCCTCCACTTT. The chain is built from TRBV12-3 or TRBV12-4 and TRBJ1-6, with 9 bases aligning to TRBD1. V shed 6 bases and J 10 bases; nucleotides not matched to a gene: 7. The CDR3 has 14 amino acids.

This clone is medium-sized. The V and J genes are TRBV19 and TRBJ1-3, with TRBD1 as a possible D gene (6 bases). The CDR3 is made up of 15 amino acids. Germline V gene lookup returns CDR1 LNHDA and CDR2 SQIVND (reference sequence). Trimming removed 6 bases from V and 0 bases from J, with 12 bases in between. CDR3 region: CASSQQQGSGNTIYF. In DNA form, the CDR3 reads TGTGCCAGTAGCCAACAACAGGGCTCTGGAAACACCATATATTTT.